This TCR beta chain was sequenced during a study of cytomegalovirus exposure and HLA in healthy donors (dated by TCRdb to the late 2010s). Regarding the study in general: An earlier analysis of 587 of the donors reported 276 Gb of sequence data and 117 million unique TCR beta sequences obtained from roughly 170 million T cells. An early release that covered several hundred HLA-typed donors contained about 290 gigabases of sequencing data and tens of millions of unique TCR sequences. Of the roughly 400 genotyped donors, approximately 81% were placed in the genetic ancestry cluster associated with self-reported Caucasian donors. The aim of the study was to test whether cataloging public T cell receptors could identify signatures of past pathogen exposure. The T cell repertoires of around 670 subjects were profiled by immunosequencing and related to cytomegalovirus serostatus. A separate validation cohort of 100 to 150 different subjects was used in addition to the 666-subject first cohort. The study combined high-throughput TCR immunosequencing, statistical association of individual TCRs with disease status, and machine learning to predict cytomegalovirus infection status. In a later analysis, previously published TCR beta repertoires from 666 donors were re-analyzed and high-resolution HLA genotyping was added so that TCR occurrence patterns could be studied. In the later analysis, no new phenotypic data were used to find candidate immune exposures; instead, reliance was placed on TCR beta sequences and their occurrence across donors. To decide whether each TCR beta V gene segment behaved as functional or pseudogenic, an earlier analysis of nearly 600 of the donors relied on high-throughput TCR beta sequencing. Donor age, sex, ethnicity and CMV serostatus were collected together with the repertoire data. A later genetic analysis took genome-wide SNP genotypes for about 65% of the roughly 670 donors and used that subset as a discovery cohort. Every discovery cohort repertoire had been produced on one sequencing platform. HLA typing covered class I and class II loci at four-digit resolution. Typing coverage differed by locus: A, B, C, DRB1 and DQB1 were typed in about 620-630 donors, DQA1 in 522, DPA1 in some 610, and DPB1 in 450 to 480. Because of strong linkage in the cohort, a handful of DR-DQ haplotypes were treated as single units for association and clustering. Among 300 to 450 genotyped donors of the cohort, an average of about 240,000 unique TCR beta nucleotide sequences were sequenced per donor, around a sixth of them non-productive. Results and caveats for the whole study, not just this receptor: Because counts were too low, roughly 18 rarely observed V segments, including chromosome 9 orphons, were left out of the earlier analysis of several hundred of the donors. A later genetic analysis reported fewer N-insertions in productive TCRs among donors in an Asian-associated ancestry cluster than the roughly 640-donor mean. When HLA alleles, especially DR and DQ, strongly co-occurred, attributing TCR associations to individual alleles was difficult. Most CMV-associated TCR beta chains appeared to be HLA-restricted in a later analysis, and the HLA associations seemed to be driven largely by CMV exposure. Presence/absence analyses assumed roughly uniform sequencing depth across donors, an assumption that may not hold. A further reported finding was that TCR beta sequences accurately predicted the HLA-A and HLA-B alleles for most subjects in the first cohort. A cluster of highly shared sequence variants was judged likely to represent a technical artifact of the sequencing pipeline. A few of the identified cytomegalovirus-associated TCR beta chains were confirmed in vitro to be specific for cytomegalovirus antigens. Linkage disequilibrium might explain the correlated functional status among segregating V segments, but an unknown experimental factor could not be ruled out. CMV serostatus was the only immune exposure information available for the cohort. Only TCR beta chains were sequenced in this cohort, and the absence of alpha or paired-chain data limited detectable features. While some public TCRs were present in many individuals, most TCR sequences turned up only very rarely across donors. An earlier analysis of some 560 of the donors showed that most TCR beta V segments appeared in productive rearrangements either about 87% or about 30% of the time, which broadly matched IMGT annotations. In the study, approximately 160 TCR beta chains were listed as associated with cytomegalovirus. V-gene and J-gene trimming of TCR beta chains was associated with a missense DCLRE1C variant in a later genetic analysis, and the association was replicated in an independent cohort. At a false discovery rate of 0.05, a later analysis linked 15,000 to 20,000 TCR beta sequences to specific HLA alleles. Because the 87-base-pair reads could not distinguish some IMGT-functional V segments, including TRBV6-2 and TRBV6-3, those segments were excluded. According to a later analysis, parvovirus B19, influenza, CMV and Epstein-Barr virus appeared linked to several top co-occurrence clusters. Because HLA typing was missing for some donors at each locus, association tests included only the typed subset. A later analysis found that TCR association rates varied across HLA loci, with DRB1 alleles showing the most associated TCRs and HLA-C alleles the fewest. According to the authors, the approach could potentially be generalized to other disease states and immunological phenotypes. In both the original and validation cohorts, the classifier was reported to diagnose cytomegalovirus status with high specificity and sensitivity. A later analysis found that HLA-associated TCR beta chains were more clonally expanded and had lower generation probabilities than equally common non-associated chains.

The library was produced with the immunoSEQ multiplex PCR assay. The multiplex PCR relied on a mix of 60 forward primers for TCR Vbeta segments and 13 reverse primers for TCR Jbeta segments. The CDR3 region of rearranged TCR beta genes was amplified from genomic DNA by a multiplex PCR assay. The amplified TCR beta libraries were sequenced on the Illumina HiSeq System as 87-base-pair reads. The paper's processing steps were these. A later analysis tallied tens of millions of unique TCR beta chains across the approximately 670 repertoires, and around 10 million of those chains were shared by two or more donors. Raw reads were error-corrected and collapsed into unique sequences by a nearest-neighbor algorithm in which closely related sequences were merged to remove PCR and sequencing errors. Alignment of CDR3 sequences to IMGT reference sequences was used to assign V, D and J gene segments. For a sequence to be retained, a match of at least six nucleotides to both a V gene segment and a J gene segment was required. Rearrangements were classified as productive when the CDR3 lacked stop codons and remained in frame with V and J, and all other rearrangements were classified as non-productive. CDR3 was defined by IMGT convention, running from the second conserved V-encoded cysteine to the conserved J-encoded phenylalanine. The earlier analysis of about 640 of the donors excluded any sequence lacking an unambiguous match to a single V gene segment. An earlier analysis of fewer than 750 of the donors classified V segments as functional when productive rearrangements were above 56.7% and as segregating when the standard deviation between donors was above 5%. To diagnose cytomegalovirus status from the catalog of TCR beta chain sequences, a statistical classification framework was built. V and J gene assignment, in a later analysis, came from comparing TCR nucleotide sequences with IMGT/GENE-DB human TR gene sequences. The TCRdist pipeline was used in a later analysis to assign CDR3 sequences and most-parsimonious VDJ recombination scenarios. A later analysis defined each TCR beta chain by its CDR3 amino acid sequence plus V-gene family, and excluded reads lacking a unique V-gene family. In a later analysis, fewer than 600 highly shared, low-generation-probability nucleotide sequences were removed to address suspected cross-contamination and a sequencing artifact. In a later analysis, a clonal expansion index was calculated for each public chain from normalized within-repertoire ranks of inferred template counts. Generation probabilities in a later analysis came from a VDJ recombination model fitted to out-of-frame rearrangements, and those results were checked against IGoR. A later analysis scored TCR-TCR, TCR-HLA and TCR-CMV co-occurrence with hypergeometric tests, applying a repertoire-size bias correction to TCR pairs. A later analysis estimated false discovery rates by permuting HLA or CMV assignments 20 times. In a later analysis, co-occurring TCRs were grouped using DBSCAN, and TCRdist sequence similarity was added for clustering within HLA-allele-positive subsets. For co-occurrence clustering, repertoires with fewer than 30,000 or more than 120,000 public chains were excluded, along with a handful of repertoires with anomalous nucleotide sharing. The table comes from immuneACCESS by way of TCRdb, which keeps in-frame sequences with V and J called. Part of the clones is missing from these tables; in studies checked, under half for an unresolved V gene and the rest for unknown reasons. V and J calls and clone size are given by that table; D and trimming were obtained from the DNA. The sample table includes about 170,000 clones. The ten top clones hold over 1% of the sample.

On this clone itself: Its target antigen remains unknown.

The cohort comprised approximately 700 healthy bone marrow donors. At the time of sampling, every cohort member was nominally healthy, though immune exposures that went unrecorded were likely present. The donor was CMV seronegative and was included in the group of several hundred seronegative cohort members. Each donor provided a peripheral blood sample, and peripheral blood mononuclear cells were used for TCR beta sequencing. The Qiagen DNeasy Blood Extraction Kit was used to extract genomic DNA from the blood cell samples. Trimming leaves V shorter by 4 bases and J shorter by 4 bases, with the junction holding 11 bases beyond the gene matches. Looking up the germline V gene yields CDR1 MNHEY and CDR2 SVGAGI. Reading from cysteine to phenylalanine, the CDR3 counts 16 amino acids. Left in the record is the CDR3 DNA by itself, 48 bases read in frame from the first base.

The sample taken for sequencing was PBMCs. The receptor was isolated from an older woman in good health and CMV-seronegative. The V and J genes are TRBV6-5 and TRBJ2-7; TRBD1 lines up with 9 middle nucleotides. The DNA sequence is given as TGTGCCAGCAGTTTTCTATTTCCGGGACAGGGTTACGAGCAGTACTTC. Its coded protein is CASSFLFPGQGYEQYF.